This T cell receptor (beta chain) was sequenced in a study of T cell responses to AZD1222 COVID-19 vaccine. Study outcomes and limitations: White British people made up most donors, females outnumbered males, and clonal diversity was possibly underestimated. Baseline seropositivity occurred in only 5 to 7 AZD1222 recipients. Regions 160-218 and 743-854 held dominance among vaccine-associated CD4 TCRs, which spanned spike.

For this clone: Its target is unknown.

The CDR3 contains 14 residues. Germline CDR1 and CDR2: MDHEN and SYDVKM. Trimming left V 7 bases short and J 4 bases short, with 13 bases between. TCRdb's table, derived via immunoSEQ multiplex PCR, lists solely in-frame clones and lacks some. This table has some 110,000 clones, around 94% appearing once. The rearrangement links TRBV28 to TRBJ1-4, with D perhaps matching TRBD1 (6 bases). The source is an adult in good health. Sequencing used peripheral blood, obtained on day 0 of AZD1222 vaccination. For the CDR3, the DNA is TGTGCCAGCACCCTGGAGGGGGTTAATGAAAAACTGTTTTTT. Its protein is CASTLEGVNEKLFF.